This T cell receptor (beta chain) emerged from a study of T cell responses to AZD1222 COVID-19 vaccine. This clone was found once. Produced via immunoSEQ multiplex PCR; TCRdb's table is partial and in-frame only. Of some 170,000 clones listed, around 87% are singletons. Germline V gene sequence: CDR1 LGHNT, CDR2 FRNRAP. Trimming cost V 5 bases and J 3 bases, with 11 bases left between them. The CDR3 contains 13 residues. V usage is TRBV12-5 and J usage is TRBJ2-7; TRBD2 might be the D (5 bases). The clonotype originates from an adult who received the AZD1222 COVID-19 vaccine. The sequences come from peripheral blood, collected 28 days after the second AZD1222 dose. The DNA of the CDR3 is TGTGCTAGTGGTATAAGTCGGGGCTACGAGCAGTACTTC. This encodes CASGISRGYEQYF.